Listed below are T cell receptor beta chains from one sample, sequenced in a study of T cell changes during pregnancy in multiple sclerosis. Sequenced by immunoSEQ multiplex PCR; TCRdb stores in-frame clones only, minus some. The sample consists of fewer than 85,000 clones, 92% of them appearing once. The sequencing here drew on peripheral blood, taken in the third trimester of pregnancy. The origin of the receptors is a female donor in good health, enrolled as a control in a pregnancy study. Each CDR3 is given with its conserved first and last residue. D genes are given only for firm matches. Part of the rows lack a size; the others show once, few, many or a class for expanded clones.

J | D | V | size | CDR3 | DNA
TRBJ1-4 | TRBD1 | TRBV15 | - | CATSRPPGQLNEKLFF | TGTGCCACCAGCAGGCCGCCGGGACAGCTTAATGAAAAACTGTTTTTT
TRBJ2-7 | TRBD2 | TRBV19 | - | CASSRGIAGGQSYEQYF | TGTGCCAGTAGCCGCGGGATAGCGGGAGGGCAGTCCTACGAGCAGTACTTC
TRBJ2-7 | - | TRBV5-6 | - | CASSLSSGVREQYF | TGTGCCAGCAGCTTGTCATCGGGGGTGAGGGAGCAGTACTTC
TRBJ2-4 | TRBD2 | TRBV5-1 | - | CASSSGLREGNIQYF | TGCGCCAGCAGCTCGGGATTGCGGGAGGGAAACATTCAGTACTTC
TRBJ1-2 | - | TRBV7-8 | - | CASSSGTGRSYGYTF | TGTGCCAGCAGCTCGGGGACCGGGAGGAGCTATGGCTACACCTTC
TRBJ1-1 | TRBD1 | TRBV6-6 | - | CASSPRGFMNTEAFF | TGTGCCAGCAGTCCCAGGGGGTTTATGAACACTGAAGCTTTCTTT
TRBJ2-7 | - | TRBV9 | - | CASSVGTDTYEQYF | TGTGCCAGCAGCGTAGGGACAGACACCTACGAGCAGTACTTC
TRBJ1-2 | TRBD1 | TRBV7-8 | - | CASSLGQGAPGYTF | TGTGCCAGCAGCTTGGGACAGGGGGCGCCTGGCTACACCTTC
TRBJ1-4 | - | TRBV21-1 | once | CASSPTRGEGEKLFF | TGTGCCAGCAGTCCCACTCGGGGGGAAGGCGAAAAACTGTTTTTT
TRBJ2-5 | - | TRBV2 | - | CASKVELRETQYF | TGTGCCAGCAAGGTCGAATTGCGGGAGACCCAGTACTTC
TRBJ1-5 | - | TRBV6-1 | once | CASRGHFDQPQHF | TGTGCCAGCAGAGGACATTTTGATCAGCCCCAGCATTTT
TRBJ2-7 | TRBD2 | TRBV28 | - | CASSFASGSRYEQYF | TGTGCCAGCAGTTTTGCTAGCGGGAGTAGGTACGAGCAGTACTTC
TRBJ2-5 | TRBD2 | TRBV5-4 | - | CASSRTSGGKKETQYF | TGTGCCAGCAGCAGGACTAGCGGGGGGAAAAAAGAGACCCAGTACTTC
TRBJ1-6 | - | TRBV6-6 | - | CASSYGGGGYNSPLHF | TGTGCCAGCAGTTATGGCGGGGGCGGGTATAATTCACCCCTCCACTTT
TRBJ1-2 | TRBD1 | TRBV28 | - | CASSYGTGLYGYTF | TGTGCCAGCAGTTACGGGACAGGCCTCTATGGCTACACCTTC